The 20 T cell receptor beta chains reported below all come from one sample, sequenced in a study of blood T cell repertoires in COVID-19. TCRdb's table, derived via immunoSEQ multiplex PCR, lists solely in-frame clones and lacks some. The data contain roughly 35,000 clones, about 72% of them seen just once; the ten biggest clones take up 7.4%. The sample was peripheral blood. The source of these receptors is a woman in her fifties or sixties with acute or convalescent COVID-19.

V is TRBV28 and J is TRBJ1-2, with TRBD1 matching over 7 bases. CDR3 length equals 14 residues. Germline-derived CDR1 and CDR2 are MDHEN and SYDVKM. Unmatched junction bases numbered 8, after V lost 6 bases and J lost 4 bases. The CDR3 coding sequence is TGTGCCAGCAGCACATCCGGGACAGTCTATGGCTACACCTTC. Residues: CASSTSGTVYGYTF.

The J gene is TRBJ1-1, the V gene TRBV4-1; TRBD1 is a possible D gene (6 bases). CDR3 size: 14 residues. The germline gives CDR1 MGHRA, CDR2 YSYEKL. Trimming removed 5 bases from V and 2 bases from J, with 12 bases in between. For the CDR3, the DNA is TGCGCCAGCAGCTCCGGGACACCTAACACTGAAGCTTTCTTT. It is translated as CASSSGTPNTEAFF.

The J gene is TRBJ1-1, the V gene TRBV12-3 or TRBV12-4; 8 bases map to TRBD1. V lost 6 bases to trimming and J lost 14 bases; unmatched junction nucleotides: 8. The CDR3 has 11 amino acids. DNA for the CDR3: TGTGCCAGCAGCCTGACAGGGGAAAGCTTCTTT. Residues: CASSLTGESFF.

This rearrangement joins TRBV14 to TRBJ1-2, with D hard to call. The V and J ends lost 1 base and 8 bases respectively, with 20 bases between them. Germline V CDR1 and CDR2: SGHDN, FVKESK. The CDR3 contains 16 residues. The CDR3 DNA follows: TGTGCCAGCAGCCAAGGAAGCCCAGGACTCACGCGGGGCTACACCTTC. This sequence encodes CASSQGSPGLTRGYTF.

This clone appeared a few times. The chain uses TRBV19 and TRBJ1-1, with 9 bases aligning to TRBD1. The length of the CDR3 is 15 residues. CDR1 and CDR2 from the germline V gene are LNHDA and SQIVND (reference sequence). Trimming cost V 7 bases and J 5 bases; bases outside gene matches: 11. CDR3 coding DNA: TGTGCCAGTAATCCGGGACAGGGAAGTAGTACTGAAGCTTTCTTT. Its protein product is CASNPGQGSSTEAFF.

The chain combines TRBV6-1 with TRBJ2-1, with a weak D call TRBD2 (6 bases). CDR1 is MNHNS and CDR2 is SASEGT in the germline V gene. Trimming cost V 4 bases and J 0 bases, with 13 bases left between them. This CDR3 region has 16 residues. This CDR3 reads CASSAARGSSYNEQFF. As DNA, the CDR3 is TGTGCCAGCAGTGCGGCGCGGGGTAGCTCCTACAATGAGCAGTTCTTC.

The rearrangement links TRBV3-1 (or the pseudogene TRBV3-2) to TRBJ2-1; 11 bases fit TRBD2. V gave up 4 bases and J gave up 3 bases; unmatched junction bases: 5. The germline V gene has CDR1 LGHDT and CDR2 YNNKEL (reference sequence). The CDR3 runs 16 residues. In DNA form, the CDR3 reads TGTGCCAGCAGCCCTCTTAGCGGGGGGGTCTACAATGAGCAGTTCTTC. Residues: CASSPLSGGVYNEQFF.

The chain is built from TRBV6-1 and TRBJ1-1; D may be TRBD1 (5 bases). V was pared by 2 bases and J by 6 bases, with 10 bases between. Germline lookup yields CDR1 MNHNS and CDR2 SASEGT. The CDR3 covers 13 residues. The CDR3 DNA sequence: TGTGCCAGCAGTGAATTGGGGCGGTCTGAAGCTTTCTTT. Translation gives CASSELGRSEAFF.

This sequence joins TRBV6-5 and TRBJ2-3; no clear D. With 2 bases removed from V and 9 bases from J, the gap between germline ends came to 15 bases. The CDR3 contains 14 residues. Looked up from germline, CDR1 is MNHEY and CDR2 is SVGAGI. The CDR3 nucleotides are TGTGCCAGCAGTTACGAGACACAGCCCCAAACGCAGTATTTT. This codes for CASSYETQPQTQYF.

The J gene is TRBJ1-1, the V gene TRBV6-6, with D possibly matching TRBD1 (5 bases). This CDR3 contains 15 residues. Between the trimmed V and J ends, which lost 7 bases and 6 bases, there was a span of 21 bases. Germline lookup yields CDR1 MNHNY and CDR2 SVGAGI (reference sequence). CDR3 nucleotide sequence: TGTGCCAGCACTAAACTACTGTGGGGGGAGGCTGAAGCTTTCTTT. This translates into CASTKLLWGEAEAFF.

The chain combines TRBV18 with TRBJ1-5, with 7 nucleotides matching TRBD1. V dropped 3 bases and J dropped 4; count of bases not matched to a gene: 15. The CDR3 has 18 residues. Germline V gene lookup returns CDR1 KGHSH and CDR2 LQKENI. This CDR3 is CASSPSTDRLRDNQPQHF. CDR3 coding DNA: TGTGCCAGCTCACCTAGTACGGACAGGTTGAGAGATAATCAGCCCCAGCATTTT. Filled out from reference TRBV18 and TRBJ1-5, the complete variable domain reads NAGVMQNPRHLVRRRGQEARLRCSPMKGHSHVYWYRQLPEEGLKFMVYLQKENIIDESGMPKERFSAEFPKEGPSILRIQQVVRGDSAAYFCASSPSTDRLRDNQPQHFGDGTRLSIL.

This chain joins TRBV30 and TRBJ1-1; D may be TRBD1 (5 bases). The CDR3 is made up of 12 amino acids. The V gene lost 3 bases and the J gene lost 6 bases, with 11 bases spanning the gap. Per the germline V gene, CDR1 is GTSNPN and CDR2 is SVGIG (reference sequence). Here the CDR3 DNA reads TGTGCCTGGAGGGGGCTCACGGCTGAAGCTTTCTTT. As protein: CAWRGLTAEAFF.

The V and J genes are TRBV5-1 and TRBJ2-1; 9 bases map to TRBD1. Per germline, CDR1 SGHRS and CDR2 YFSETQ. CDR3 length: 16 amino acids. Trimming took 4 bases from V and 0 from J; bases not matched to a gene: 5. As DNA, the CDR3 is TGCGCCAGCAGCGCTGGGACAGGGCGCTCCTACAATGAGCAGTTCTTC. This translates into CASSAGTGRSYNEQFF. The whole variable domain, remainder taken from reference TRBV5-1 and TRBJ2-1, is KAGVTQTPRYLIKTRGQQVTLSCSPISGHRSVSWYQQTPGQGLQFLFEYFSETQRNKGNFPGRFSGRQFSNSRSEMNVSTLELGDSALYLCASSAGTGRSYNEQFFGPGTRLTVL.

This rearrangement joins TRBV5-6 to TRBJ2-5; possible D gene TRBD2, 6 bases. The CDR3 extends over 14 amino acids. Germline lookup yields CDR1 SGHDT and CDR2 YYEEEE. V was trimmed by 2 bases and J by 4 bases, leaving 12 bases between them. This CDR3 is CASSLRLVGETQYF. The CDR3 nucleotides read TGTGCCAGCAGCTTAAGACTAGTTGGAGAGACCCAGTACTTC. The whole variable domain, remainder taken from reference TRBV5-6 and TRBJ2-5, is DAGVTQSPTHLIKTRGQQVTLRCSPKSGHDTVSWYQQALGQGPQFIFQYYEEEERQRGNFPDRFSGHQFPNYSSELNVNALLLGDSALYLCASSLRLVGETQYFGPGTRLLVL.

The chain links TRBV2 to TRBJ2-7, with 7 nucleotides matching TRBD1. The CDR3 covers 12 residues. V trimming: 6 bases; J trimming: 5 bases; junction bases outside the gene matches: 4. CDR1 and CDR2 (germline): SNHLY, FYNNEI. Here the CDR3 reads CASREDRNEQYF. As DNA, the CDR3 is TGTGCCAGCAGGGAGGACAGGAACGAGCAGTACTTC. Together with reference TRBV2 and TRBJ2-7, the CDR3 gives the full variable domain: EPEVTQTPSHQVTQMGQEVILRCVPISNHLYFYWYRQILGQKVEFLVSFYNNEISEKSEIFDDQFSVERPDGSNFTLKIRSTKLEDSAMYFCASREDRNEQYFGPGTRLTVT.

The chain is built from TRBV10-1 and TRBJ2-3; 11 bases fit TRBD2. The CDR3 runs to 17 residues. CDR1 is WNHNN and CDR2 is SYGVQD in the germline V gene (reference sequence). V was clipped by 6 bases and J by 6 bases; unmatched bases: 14. DNA of the CDR3: TGCGCCAGCAGCGGCACTAGCGGGGGTCACTCGAGGGATACGCAGTATTTT. Its protein product is CASSGTSGGHSRDTQYF.

This clone has just one count. This sequence joins TRBV18 and TRBJ2-1; no firm D call. Per germline, CDR1 KGHSH and CDR2 LQKENI. V shed 3 bases and J shed 12 bases, with 21 bases lying between them. This CDR3 spans 15 amino acids. CDR3 in DNA: TGTGCCAGCTCACCGACGGAGTCCTCACGGCAGCGGCAGTTCTTC. Encoded protein: CASSPTESSRQRQFF.

The chain has TRBV5-1 and TRBJ1-6; D unresolved. Trimming took off 2 bases at V and 6 bases at J, with 6 bases between the two ends. The CDR3 loop spans 13 amino acids. Germline CDR1 and CDR2: SGHRS and YFSETQ. The CDR3 nucleotides read TGCGCCAGCAGCTTTCTAAGTAATTCACCCCTCCACTTT. Protein product: CASSFLSNSPLHF.

The gene calls are TRBV3-1 (or the pseudogene TRBV3-2) and TRBJ1-3; D is possibly TRBD1 (6 bases). V lost 1 base and J 4 bases, leaving 17 bases between the germline ends. The CDR3 length is 17 residues. CDR1 and CDR2 from the germline V gene are LGHDT and YNNKEL (reference sequence). The CDR3 sequence: CASSQAWAGAGGNTIYF. CDR3 DNA sequence: TGTGCCAGCAGCCAAGCTTGGGCGGGGGCGGGCGGAAACACCATATATTTT.

The chain recombines TRBV6-5 with TRBJ1-1; D may be TRBD1 (5 bases). Looked up from germline, CDR1 is MNHEY and CDR2 is SVGAGI. The CDR3 sequence is 14 residues long. With 6 bases removed from V and 1 base from J, the gap between germline ends came to 12 bases. Here the CDR3 reads CASRPRQPNTEAFF. In nucleotides, the CDR3 is TGTGCCAGCAGACCTAGACAGCCGAACACTGAAGCTTTCTTT.